This TCR beta chain is from a study of blood T cells in healthy people across ages. Findings and caveats of the study: Using unsorted PBMCs precluded a conclusive naive versus antigen-experienced comparison.

Alongside a J-beta primer mix, a sample-barcoded 5' primer served in a second PCR lasting about 6 to 12 cycles. Carrying 12 random nucleotides, a template-switch adaptor labeled each individual cDNA molecule. TCRdb fed the 5' RACE reads into MiXCR, producing one record per CDR3 protein. The sample yields some 1.5 million distinct CDR3 sequences, about 30% seen once. Points on this clonotype: No antigen is known for it.

J gave up 9 bases and V 6 bases, and 4 bases lay outside the gene matches. This CDR3 spans 10 amino acids. The germline V gene has CDR1 SQVTM and CDR2 ANQGSEA. The receptor was derived from a woman in her thirties in good health. The chain has TRBV29-1 and TRBJ1-1, with 7 bases identical to TRBD1. The source material was blood. Here the CDR3 reads CSVWDSKAFF. DNA for the CDR3: TGCAGCGTGTGGGACAGCAAAGCTTTCTTT.